The T cell receptor (beta chain) described here comes from a study of T cells in Graves' hyperthyroidism and ophthalmopathy (dated by TCRdb to between 2018 and 2020). In the study overall: Peripheral blood samples were taken at initial diagnosis, before any treatment was given. TCR V-J signatures able to tell the groups apart were searched for in a discovery cohort of about a hundred patients, of whom 43 had Graves' ophthalmopathy and around 57 had stable Graves' hyperthyroidism. Whether ophthalmopathy could be predicted prospectively was tested in an independent validation cohort made up of roughly 19 hyperthyroidism patients plus 17 patients who later progressed to ophthalmopathy. The roughly 91 discovery patients were randomly divided into training and test sets at a 7:3 ratio. Thyroid tissue and blood T-cell repertoires from more than five Graves' hyperthyroidism patients were also compared in the study. After blood sampling, hyperthyroidism patients were treated with methimazole at a starting dose of 30 mg daily, and ophthalmopathy patients were treated with high-dose intravenous methylprednisolone. The paper describes TCR Vbeta CDR3 sequencing of 135 peripheral blood samples, made up of 43 ophthalmopathy patients, 70 to 75 hyperthyroidism patients and 17 progressor patients. Results the study describes overall, beyond this receptor: In validation, progression to ophthalmopathy was predicted by the model with around 71% sensitivity and nearly 75% specificity, a median of about 6 months before onset. Most expanded thyroid clonotypes (frequency above 0.001) were also found in blood, which suggests that blood repertoires may mirror thyroid immune responses. Ophthalmopathy was separated from stable hyperthyroidism by a 13 V-J signature model, with over 85% sensitivity and 81% to 82% specificity obtained in cross-validation and 80%/75% obtained in testing. No statistical method was used to set the sample size in advance, and investigators knew the group allocation.

As to this clonotype: Its target antigen remains unknown. One base away there is no much larger clone; base qualities are not given.

The CDR3 runs 12 amino acids, cysteine and phenylalanine included. The retained sequence is limited to the CDR3, 36 bases, with the frame set at the first base. According to the germline V gene, CDR1 reads MDHEN and CDR2 reads SYDVKM. V sheds 6 bases and J sheds 6 bases, leaving 8 bases between their ends. Ophthalmopathy patients had moderately to severely active disease, Clinical Activity Score of at least 3, NOSPECS grade of at least 4, and duration under 3 months. The study excluded patients with uncontrolled infections, other autoimmune diseases, pregnancy or lactation. Diagnoses were established on the basis of clinical symptoms, serum thyroxine and TRAb, thyroid ultrasound, and orbital computed tomography. PBMCs were separated from 10 ml of fresh peripheral blood using Ficoll-Paque density gradient centrifugation. Trizol reagent was used to extract total RNA, and RNA quality was then checked on an Agilent 2100 Bioanalyzer.

The TCR beta CDR3 regions were amplified from RNA transcripts. The first round of RT-PCR for the TCR CDR3 was performed with the HTBI primer set and the Qiagen OneStep RT-PCR kit. A second multiplex PCR round built the libraries, followed by size selection and purification. Paired-end sequencing of the libraries was performed with 100 bp reads on an Illumina HiSeq2000. Per the original workflow: SOAPnuke was used to process the raw data, removing reads that contained adapters or uncalled bases, had a mean Phred below 15, or lacked an exact match to the constant primer or identifier. COPE v1.2.5 was used to merge the high-quality paired reads, and each unique nucleotide sequence was defined as a clonotype. Clonotypes were aligned to IMGT TRBV, TRBD and TRBJ reference segments using MiTCR v1.1. Only V-J combinations with frequency above 0.0001, covering 99% to 99.2% of repertoires, were analysed. The TCS score was defined as the ratio of F50 (clonal expansion) to E x V (chaos), calculated using BLOSUM62-based TCRdist between CDR3 peptides within each V-J. Welch's t-statistics and random forest reduced some 510 V-J features to some 14, which were used in a naive Bayes classifier (R e1071). The raw public data were reprocessed by TCRdb itself: fastp quality trimming at Q25, MiXCR clonotype calling, in-frame beta chains only. One record per CDR3 amino acid sequence lists the most common genes and DNA. It is TCRdb's table, rather than the study itself, that gives the V and J calls and clone size. The sample has fewer than 400,000 distinct CDR3 sequences on record, more than 12% of them singletons. The top ten hold around 28% of the sample.

The chain was built from TRBV28 and TRBJ2-2; the D segment cannot be called with confidence. The receptor was isolated from a man aged 50-60 years with Graves' ophthalmopathy. Sequencing was done on a sample of blood. The CDR3 protein is CASRARAGELFF. The bases are TGTGCCAGCAGGGCGAGAGCCGGGGAGCTGTTTTTT.